Listed below are T cell receptor beta chains from one sample, sequenced in a study of control samples from healthy donors and cancer patients. Measured with immunoSEQ multiplex PCR; TCRdb has only the in-frame clones, and not every one. The table shows 110,000 to 150,000 clones, with 91% occurring only once. The sequenced sample consisted of blood. The receptor set was obtained from a man aged 18 to 30 in good health. CDR3s include the opening cysteine and the closing phenylalanine or tryptophan. The D gene is left open where the match is weak. Clone size appears in some rows only: once, few, many, or a class for an expanded clone.

v_call	d_call	clone_size	j_call	cdr3_aa	cdr3_nt
TRBV29-1	.	.	TRBJ2-1	CSVDSGLQFF	TGCAGCGTTGACTCGGGGTTGCAGTTCTTC
TRBV5-1	.	.	TRBJ1-2	CASSLSRAGYGYTF	TGCGCCAGCAGCTTGTCCAGGGCAGGGTATGGCTACACCTTC
TRBV12-2	.	.	TRBJ1-3	CASRLVRGASGNTIYF	TGTGCAAGTCGCTTAGTAAGAGGGGCATCTGGAAACACCATATATTTT
TRBV3-1/TRBV3-2	.	.	TRBJ1-1	CASSQRTEAFF	TGTGCCAGCAGCCAGAGGACAGAAGCTTTCTTT
TRBV9	.	.	TRBJ1-5	CASSANPGDQPQHF	TGTGCCAGCAGCGCCAACCCGGGGGATCAGCCCCAGCATTTT
TRBV5-4	.	.	TRBJ1-2	CASSLGSQNYGYTF	TGTGCCAGCAGCTTGGGGTCCCAGAACTATGGCTACACCTTC
TRBV2	TRBD2	.	TRBJ2-3	CASSEGTSGGAWTDTQYF	TGTGCCAGCAGTGAAGGGACTAGCGGGGGGGCTTGGACAGATACGCAGTATTTT
TRBV4-3	.	.	TRBJ1-5	CASSQDFGGDQPQHF	TGCGCCAGCAGCCAAGATTTCGGCGGTGATCAGCCCCAGCATTTT
TRBV6-5	.	.	TRBJ1-1	CASSYADRNTEAFF	TGTGCCAGCAGTTACGCCGACAGGAACACTGAAGCTTTCTTT
TRBV27	TRBD1	.	TRBJ2-5	CASSLGQGIGTQYF	TGTGCCAGCAGTTTAGGACAGGGGATAGGGACCCAGTACTTC
TRBV7-2	.	.	TRBJ2-1	CASSPNNNEQFF	TGTGCCAGCAGCCCGAACAACAATGAGCAGTTCTTC
TRBV9	TRBD1	.	TRBJ1-2	CASAGTAYGYTF	TGTGCCTCCGCAGGGACAGCCTATGGCTACACCTTC
TRBV9	.	.	TRBJ2-2	CASSRQAGELFF	TGTGCCAGCAGCCGACAGGCCGGGGAGCTGTTTTTT
TRBV14	TRBD1	.	TRBJ1-6	CAGSYGTANSPLHF	TGTGCCGGCAGCTATGGGACAGCCAATTCACCCCTCCACTTT
TRBV5-1	.	.	TRBJ1-4	CASSLETGYEKLFF	TGCGCCAGCAGCTTGGAGACAGGCTATGAAAAACTGTTTTTT
TRBV2	.	.	TRBJ1-6	CASSTSGYYNSPLHF	TGTGCCAGCTCAACATCGGGTTACTATAATTCACCCCTCCACTTT
TRBV4-1	.	.	TRBJ2-7	CASSQASTSTYEQYF	TGCGCCAGCAGCCAAGCGTCGACATCCACCTACGAGCAGTACTTC
TRBV5-5	.	once	TRBJ1-4	CASSPVTNEKLFF	TGTGCCAGCAGCCCGGTTACCAATGAAAAACTGTTTTTT
TRBV9	.	.	TRBJ2-1	CASSGTGSSYNEQFF	TGTGCCAGCAGCGGCACGGGAAGCTCCTACAATGAGCAGTTCTTC
TRBV28	TRBD1	.	TRBJ1-5	CASSLHQGQTNQPQHF	TGTGCCAGCAGTTTACACCAGGGACAGACCAATCAGCCCCAGCATTTT
TRBV6-5	TRBD1	once	TRBJ1-4	CASSPDRGQRGLFF	TGTGCCAGCAGTCCGGACAGGGGTCAAAGGGGACTGTTTTTT
TRBV5-6	.	.	TRBJ1-4	CASSRQSENEKLFF	TGTGCCAGCAGCCGACAGTCGGAAAACGAAAAACTGTTTTTT
TRBV12-3/TRBV12-4	.	.	TRBJ1-1	CASSLSVTEAFF	TGTGCCAGCAGTTTGTCAGTCACTGAAGCTTTCTTT
TRBV10-3	.	.	TRBJ1-2	CAIRAEGRRANYGYTF	TGTGCCATCAGAGCGGAAGGACGCCGAGCTAACTATGGCTACACCTTC
TRBV7-2	.	.	TRBJ1-6	CASSLELYNSPLHF	TGTGCCAGCAGCTTAGAACTATATAATTCACCCCTCCACTTT
TRBV5-1	TRBD1	.	TRBJ1-1	CASRGQGFDTEAFF	TGCGCCAGCAGAGGACAGGGGTTCGACACTGAAGCTTTCTTT
TRBV12-3/TRBV12-4	.	once	TRBJ1-1	CASSGTPRGAFF	TGTGCCAGCAGCGGGACCCCTAGGGGAGCTTTCTTT
TRBV28	TRBD2	.	TRBJ2-7	CASSSSSGGPPEQYF	TGTGCCAGCAGTTCGTCTAGCGGGGGGCCTCCCGAGCAGTACTTC
TRBV3-1/TRBV3-2	.	.	TRBJ1-2	CASSPKPGRVGYTF	TGTGCCAGCAGCCCGAAACCGGGACGTGTGGGCTACACCTTC
TRBV27	TRBD2	.	TRBJ2-1	CASSRGTSGHNEQFF	TGTGCCAGCAGTCGAGGGACTAGCGGACACAATGAGCAGTTCTTC
TRBV7-9	.	.	TRBJ1-2	CASSPLANYGYTF	TGTGCCAGCAGCCCGCTGGCTAACTATGGCTACACCTTC
TRBV27	TRBD1	.	TRBJ1-1	CASSLGTGRNTEAFF	TGTGCCAGCAGTCTAGGGACAGGGAGGAACACTGAAGCTTTCTTT
TRBV30	TRBD1	.	TRBJ1-1	CAWRDKQGVGTEAFF	TGTGCCTGGAGGGATAAACAGGGGGTCGGAACTGAAGCTTTCTTT
TRBV5-6	.	.	TRBJ2-7	CASSFGQHYEQYF	TGTGCCAGCAGCTTCGGACAGCATTACGAGCAGTACTTC
TRBV7-9	.	.	TRBJ1-4	CASSLVGQKLFF	TGTGCCAGCAGCTTAGTGGGACAAAAATTGTTTTTT
TRBV3-1/TRBV3-2	TRBD1	.	TRBJ1-2	CASSQATGGRYGCTF	TGTGCCAGCAGCCAAGCTACAGGGGGGAGGTATGGCTGCACCTTC
TRBV5-1	.	.	TRBJ1-1	CASSAGETEAFF	TGCGCCAGCAGCGCCGGGGAGACTGAAGCTTTCTTT
TRBV7-3	.	.	TRBJ2-3	CASSSLVGPDTQYF	TGTGCCAGCAGCTCTCTAGTAGGGCCAGATACGCAGTATTTT
TRBV2	.	.	TRBJ2-3	CASNPVRDQDPTDTQYF	TGTGCCAGCAACCCCGTCCGGGACCAAGACCCCACAGATACGCAGTATTTT
TRBV4-1	.	.	TRBJ1-1	CASSQVEAQGAEAFF	TGCGCCAGCAGCCAAGTTGAGGCCCAAGGGGCGGAAGCTTTCTTT
TRBV5-1	.	.	TRBJ2-1	CASSSQPTPEVDEQFF	TGCGCCAGCAGCTCCCAACCTACCCCGGAGGTCGATGAGCAGTTCTTC